The present T cell receptor (beta chain) was sequenced within a study of T cell responses to AZD1222 COVID-19 vaccine. Generated by immunoSEQ multiplex PCR, the TCRdb table keeps only in-frame clones and is missing some. The table shows roughly 96,000 clones, with 70% to 90% occurring only once. From germline, CDR1 is LGHNT and CDR2 FRNRAP. The CDR3 is 18 amino acids. V lost 0 bases to trimming and J lost 0 bases, with 17 bases between them. Sequencing was performed on peripheral blood, taken 28 days after the second AZD1222 dose. The V call is TRBV12-5, the J call TRBJ1-1; the D gene is possibly TRBD1 (5 bases). The sequence derives from an adult who received the AZD1222 COVID-19 vaccine. The CDR3 nucleotides read TGTGCTAGTGGTTTGGTAGAGTTGGGGAGGGGAGTGAACACTGAAGCTTTCTTT. It encodes CASGLVELGRGVNTEAFF.